Listed below are T cell receptor beta chains from one sample, sequenced in a study of beta chain features in type 1 diabetes. Sequenced by immunoSEQ multiplex PCR; TCRdb stores in-frame clones only, minus some. The sample contains over 150,000 clones, about 8.5% of which appear only once. Source material: central memory CD4+ T cells from blood. Receptor source: a man between 18 and 35 years old in good health. CDR3s include the opening cysteine and the closing phenylalanine or tryptophan. The D gene is left open where the match is weak. Clone sizes are given selectively: once, few, many, or a class where the clone is expanded.

v_call	clone_size	j_call	cdr3_length	d_call	cdr3_aa	cdr3_nt
TRBV7-9	few	TRBJ1-4	15	NA	CASSLGAARGEKLFF	TGTGCCAGCAGCTTAGGGGCAGCCAGGGGTGAAAAACTGTTTTTT
TRBV29-1	NA	TRBJ2-7	15	TRBD1	CSVEDRARGHYEQYF	TGCAGCGTTGAAGATCGAGCCAGGGGGCACTACGAGCAGTACTTC
TRBV9	NA	TRBJ1-1	14	NA	CASSVGQLNTEAFF	TGTGCCAGCAGCGTAGGACAGTTGAACACTGAAGCTTTCTTT
TRBV6-5	NA	TRBJ2-7	16	TRBD1	CASSYFKTGSSYEQYF	TGTGCCAGCAGTTACTTTAAGACAGGGAGCTCCTACGAGCAGTACTTC
TRBV4-3	few	TRBJ2-3	16	NA	CASSQESNRQSDTQYF	TGCGCCAGCAGCCAAGAATCGAACAGACAATCAGATACGCAGTATTTT
TRBV6-5	few	TRBJ1-2	14	NA	CASRNSETHYGYTF	TGTGCCAGCAGAAACAGTGAAACCCACTATGGCTACACCTTC
TRBV7-8	many	TRBJ1-1	15	NA	CASSLEGQQNTEAFF	TGTGCCAGCAGCTTAGAAGGACAGCAGAACACTGAAGCTTTCTTT
TRBV5-4	NA	TRBJ2-2	17	TRBD2	CASSLFSWTSDAGELFF	TGTGCCAGCAGCTTGTTTTCGTGGACTAGCGATGCCGGGGAGCTGTTTTTT
TRBV7-9	few	TRBJ2-5	14	TRBD1	CASSKTGAAETQYF	TGTGCCAGCAGCAAGACAGGGGCGGCCGAGACCCAGTACTTC
TRBV4-1	NA	TRBJ1-5	20	NA	CASSQAILRRVASGNQPQHF	TGCGCCAGCAGCCAAGCAATCCTTAGGAGGGTCGCGTCGGGCAATCAGCCCCAGCATTTT
TRBV25-1	NA	TRBJ2-1	18	TRBD2	CASSDQVSGTSGRNEQFF	TGTGCCAGCAGTGATCAAGTGTCCGGGACTAGCGGGAGGAATGAGCAGTTCTTC
TRBV29-1	once	TRBJ2-3	13	TRBD2	CSVASGGIDTQYF	TGCAGCGTTGCTAGCGGGGGGATAGATACGCAGTATTTT
TRBV4-2	NA	TRBJ2-1	15	NA	CASSLSGGSYNEQFF	TGTGCCAGCAGCTTGTCCGGGGGATCCTACAATGAGCAGTTCTTC
TRBV29-1	NA	TRBJ1-5	13	NA	CSVADSFNQPQHF	TGCAGCGTTGCGGACAGTTTTAATCAGCCCCAGCATTTT
TRBV30	few	TRBJ1-2	13	NA	CAWSRGANYGYTF	TGTGCCTGGAGTCGGGGAGCTAACTATGGCTACACCTTC
TRBV7-2	NA	TRBJ2-5	14	NA	CASSSEGGGETQYF	TGTGCCAGCAGCTCCGAGGGGGGAGGGGAGACCCAGTACTTC
TRBV7-2	few	TRBJ1-2	14	TRBD1	CASSGQGANYGYTF	TGTGCCAGCAGTGGACAGGGGGCTAACTATGGCTACACCTTC